The 28 T cell receptor beta chains reported below all come from one sample, sequenced in a study of T cells in women clearing cervical HPV infection. Profiled with immunoSEQ multiplex PCR; TCRdb holds only in-frame clones, not every one. Across approximately 12,000 clones, the top ten clones capture 20% to 25% of the sample. Source material: blood buffy coat. The receptors derive from a woman between 18 and 69 years old with a cervical HPV16 infection that either progressed to CIN3+ or cleared (not recorded which).

CDR3 in amino acids: CASSYNSQETQYF. The DNA read from the CDR3 is TGTGCCAGCAGCTATAACTCCCAAGAGACC. J is TRBJ2-5 and V is TRBV11-1; D unclear. The missing CDR3 end, 3 residues past where the read stops, is filled in from the germline J gene. The CDR3 totals 13 residues. V lost 4 bases and J 1 base, leaving 7 bases between the germline ends. The V gene's germline CDR1 is SGHAT and CDR2 FQDESV (reference sequence).

In terms of frequency, this clone is medium-sized. The sequence runs out 3 residues before the end of the CDR3; the remainder is reconstructed from the germline J gene. The V gene is TRBV7-3, the J gene TRBJ2-3; D gene uncertain. This CDR3 is built from 12 residues. Deletions cut 0 bases from V and 6 bases from J, with 4 bases between. Germline CDR1 reads SGHTA; CDR2 reads FQGTGA. The CDR3 protein is CASSLTGDTQYF. The sequenced CDR3 bases are TGTGCCAGCAGCTTAACCGGGGATACG.

On this clone itself: The read gets to within 3 residues of the CDR3 end, and the germline J gene fills in the rest. This chain links TRBV20-1 with TRBJ1-2; D may be TRBD1 (5 bases). Trimming cost V 3 bases and J 5 bases, with 10 bases left between them. The germline gives CDR1 DFQATT, CDR2 SNEGSKA (reference sequence). The length of the CDR3 is 12 residues. The CDR3 region is CSARQGIYGYTF. CDR3 bases read: TGCAGTGCTAGGCAGGGAATTTATGGC.

Regarding this clone: The sequence runs out 3 residues before the end of the CDR3; the remainder is reconstructed from the germline J gene. The V gene is TRBV13, the J gene TRBJ2-1; 13 bases are shared with TRBD2. The CDR3 is 16 amino acids. The V segment lost 3 bases and the J segment 5 bases; nucleotides outside the gene matches: 4. Looked up from germline, CDR1 is PRHDT and CDR2 is FYEKMQ (reference sequence). The DNA read from the CDR3 is TGTGCCAGCAGCTTCCGACTAGCGGGGGGCCACAATGAG. This sequence encodes CASSFRLAGGHNE. In full, the CDR3 is CASSFRLAGGHNEQFF.

Remarks on this clone: The read finishes 3 residues shy of the CDR3 end, and the germline J gene is used to complete it. The rearrangement links TRBV28 to TRBJ2-7; the match to TRBD1 covers 7 bases. Germline assignment: CDR1 MDHEN and CDR2 SYDVKM. With 1 base clipped from V and 6 bases from J, the junction kept 6 bases outside the gene matches. The CDR3 is 14 amino acids. CDR3 sequence: CASSLLGRGFEQYF. The CDR3 DNA, read in part, is TGTGCCAGCAGTTTATTGGGCAGGGGGTTCGAG.

Concerning this clone: The read ends 3 residues before the CDR3 terminus; that terminus is restored from the germline J gene. This sequence joins TRBV15 and TRBJ1-1; TRBD1 matches 7 bases. This CDR3 region has 14 residues. Trimming at V came to 0 bases and at J to 7 bases, leaving 5 bases not matched to a gene. Germline values: CDR1 LNHNV, CDR2 YYDKDF (reference sequence). CDR3 amino acids: CATSRDGTVGEAFF. CDR3 DNA (partial): TGTGCCACCAGCAGAGACGGGACAGTCGGTGAA.

Concerning this clone itself: The sequenced fragment ends 3 residues before the CDR3 boundary, so the rest is inferred from the germline J gene. The chain combines TRBV7-6 with TRBJ2-5; TRBD2 aligns across 8 bases. The V gene end was trimmed by 1 base and the J gene end by 4 bases; junction bases not matched to a gene: 2. The CDR3 sequence is 14 residues long. CDR1 SGHVS and CDR2 FNYEAQ come from the germline V gene. The sequenced CDR3 bases are TGTGCCAGCAGCTTAGGGACTAGCCTAGAGACC. As protein: CASSLGTSLET. The full-length CDR3 reads as CASSLGTSLETQYF.

Regarding this clone: The DNA ends 3 residues before the CDR3 does, and the rest of the CDR3 is filled in from the germline J gene. The chain carries TRBV5-1 and TRBJ1-2, with no clear D. CDR3 size: 14 residues. Germline loops: CDR1 SGHRS, CDR2 YFSETQ. V was pared by 0 bases and J by 0 bases, with 6 bases between. The sequenced part of the CDR3 DNA is TGCGCCAGCAGCTTGGGGCCCTCTAACTATGGC. It codes for CASSLGPSNYG. The entire CDR3 protein is CASSLGPSNYGYTF.

As regards this clone: The read comes to an end 3 residues before the CDR3 does, leaving the germline J gene to fill in the end. The chain is built from TRBV7-2 and TRBJ1-2, with 8 positions matching TRBD1. Germline CDR1 is SGHTA and CDR2 is FQGNSA. The J segment lost 6 bases and the V segment lost 5 bases, leaving 8 bases of the junction unmatched. The CDR3 contains 14 residues. CDR3 region: CASSLDRGSDGYTF. CDR3 DNA (partial): TGTGCCAGCAGCCTAGACAGGGGATCGGATGGC.

Worth noting for this clone: The read gets to within 3 residues of the CDR3 end, and the germline J gene fills in the rest. V and J are TRBV4-2 and TRBJ2-1; 11 bases match TRBD2. V shed 3 bases, J shed 0 bases, and the junction held 13 bases outside the gene matches. This CDR3 has 20 amino acids. Looked up from germline, CDR1 is LGHNA and CDR2 is YNFKEQ. The DNA read from the CDR3 is TGTGCCAGCAGCCATTCTCTGGTAGCGGGGGGGCGGGGCTCCTACAATGAG. This gives the protein CASSHSLVAGGRGSYNE. The whole CDR3 protein is CASSHSLVAGGRGSYNEQFF.

Worth noting for this clone: The CDR3 end is not reached by the read, which stops 3 residues before it; the germline J gene fills it in. This rearrangement joins TRBV2 to TRBJ2-2; unclear D gene. Germline V CDR1 and CDR2: SNHLY, FYNNEI. This CDR3 contains 15 residues. Between the trimmed V and J ends, which lost 7 bases and 0 bases, there was a span of 12 bases. CDR3 region: CASKGSSANTGELFF. CDR3 DNA (partial): TGTGCCAGCAAGGGCTCATCCGCGAACACCGGGGAG.

Remarks on this clone: The CDR3 end lies 3 residues beyond the end of the read and is filled in from the germline J gene. J is TRBJ1-1 and V is TRBV9; 7 bases fit TRBD1. The V gene's germline CDR1 is SGDLS and CDR2 YYNGEE. The CDR3 spans 14 residues. Incomplete CDR3 DNA: TGTGCCAGCAGCCTAACTTGGGACAGCGGTTTA. Encoded protein: CASSLTWDSGL. The entire CDR3 protein is CASSLTWDSGLAFF.

As regards this clone: Sequencing ends 3 residues short of the CDR3 end; the germline J gene provides the rest. The chain links TRBV13 to TRBJ1-5; D gene unclear. CDR3 length: 14 amino acids. Germline V gene sequence: CDR1 PRHDT, CDR2 FYEKMQ (reference sequence). Trimming took 1 base from V and 3 from J, leaving 7 bases between them. The DNA read from the CDR3 is TGTGCCAGCAGCTTAGTCGGGTCCAATCAGCCC. Residues: CASSLVGSNQP. The CDR3, in full, reads CASSLVGSNQPQHF.

The covered CDR3 bases are TGTGCCAGCAGGGGACAGGGTGGATCCTATGGC. This gives the protein CASRGQGGSYG. The whole CDR3 sequence reads CASRGQGGSYGYTF. The V and J genes are TRBV12-3 or TRBV12-4 and TRBJ1-2; 9 bases align to TRBD1. The CDR3 is cut off 3 residues early in the read; its end comes from the germline J gene. J gave up 4 bases and V 6 bases, and 6 bases lay outside the gene matches. The CDR3 runs 14 residues.

With respect to this clone: The read comes to an end 3 residues before the CDR3 does, leaving the germline J gene to fill in the end. This rearrangement joins TRBV11-1 to TRBJ1-2; D remains unclear. From germline, CDR1 is SGHAT and CDR2 FQDESV (reference sequence). This CDR3 is 13 amino acids long. V lost 7 bases and J 3 bases, leaving 12 bases between the germline ends. This chain's CDR3 is CASKRNVDYGYTF. The sequenced CDR3 bases are TGTGCCAGCAAGCGGAACGTGGACTATGGC.

Concerning this clone itself: The read gets to within 3 residues of the CDR3 end, and the germline J gene fills in the rest. This chain uses TRBV18 with TRBJ2-4, with D possibly TRBD1 on 6 matching bases. CDR3 length equals 13 residues. The germline CDR1 and CDR2 sequences are KGHSH and LQKENI. CDR3 in amino acids: CASSQDSGYGQYF. The CDR3 DNA, read in part, is TGTGCCAGCTCACAGGACAGCGGCTATGGT. Looking up the rest from reference TRBV18 and TRBJ2-4 gives the full variable domain: NAGVMQNPRHLVRRRGQEARLRCSPMKGHSHVYWYRQLPEEGLKFMVYLQKENIIDESGMPKERFSAEFPKEGPSILRIQQVVRGDSAAYFCASSQDSGYGQYFGAGTRLSVL.

A remark on this clone: The CDR3 is cut off 3 residues early in the read; its end comes from the germline J gene. This sample includes further DNA sequences coding for the same CDR3. The rearrangement uses TRBV19 and TRBJ1-2, with D possibly matching TRBD1 (6 bases). The CDR3 extends over 16 amino acids. CDR1 and CDR2 (germline): LNHDA, SQIVND (reference sequence). V was shortened by 6 bases and J by 3 bases, with 20 bases between the two germline ends. The DNA read from the CDR3 is TGTGCCAGTAGCGTCCCCGGACAGCAGTACTACTATGGC. Translating it yields CASSVPGQQYYYG. The whole CDR3 protein is CASSVPGQQYYYGYTF. The full variable domain, completed using reference TRBV19 and TRBJ1-2, is DGGITQSPKYLFRKEGQNVTLSCEQNLNHDAMYWYRQDPGQGLRLIYYSQIVNDFQKGDIAEGYSVSREKKESFPLTVTSAQKNPTAFYLCASSVPGQQYYYGYTFGSGTRLTVV.

Considering frequency, this clone is medium-sized. The CDR3 end is not reached by the read, which stops 3 residues before it; the germline J gene fills it in. The J gene is TRBJ2-3, the V gene TRBV6-1, with 14 bases aligning to TRBD2. The length of the CDR3 is 15 residues. V gave up 3 bases and J gave up 4 bases; unmatched junction bases: 0. Looked up from germline, CDR1 is MNHNS and CDR2 is SASEGT. The DNA read from the CDR3 is TGTGCCAGCAGTGAGACTAGCGGGGGGGCAGATACG. Translation: CASSETSGGADT. The entire CDR3 is CASSETSGGADTQYF.

Concerning this clone itself: The read finishes 3 residues shy of the CDR3 end, and the germline J gene is used to complete it. The rearrangement joins TRBV5-1 to TRBJ2-2; D is unclear. V lost 0 bases, J lost 5 bases, and 8 bases lay in between. Germline V gene lookup returns CDR1 SGHRS and CDR2 YFSETQ. CDR3 size: 14 residues. CDR3 protein: CASSLGAGTGELFF. The part of the CDR3 DNA that was read is TGCGCCAGCAGCTTGGGCGCAGGTACCGGGGAG. The entire variable domain, with the rest obtained from reference TRBV5-1 and TRBJ2-2, is as follows: KAGVTQTPRYLIKTRGQQVTLSCSPISGHRSVSWYQQTPGQGLQFLFEYFSETQRNKGNFPGRFSGRQFSNSRSEMNVSTLELGDSALYLCASSLGAGTGELFFGEGSRLTVL.

About this clone: The sequence runs out 3 residues before the end of the CDR3; the remainder is reconstructed from the germline J gene. The genes are TRBV18 and TRBJ1-2; D unclear. V lost 3 bases to trimming and J lost 2 bases, with 10 bases between them. CDR3 length: 14 residues. Germline values: CDR1 KGHSH, CDR2 LQKENI. CDR3 loop: CASSPQAQNYGYTF. The DNA read from the CDR3 is TGTGCCAGCTCACCGCAGGCGCAGAACTATGGC.

In regard to this clone: The read is 3 residues too short to cover the CDR3 end, so that end is filled in from the germline J gene. The rearrangement joins TRBV28 to TRBJ1-2; 8 positions agree with TRBD1. The CDR3 runs 12 residues. The germline V gene encodes CDR1 MDHEN and CDR2 SYDVKM. V lost 8 bases to trimming and J lost 4 bases; unmatched junction nucleotides: 3. The CDR3 loop is CASLTGAYGYTF. The CDR3 DNA, read in part, is TGTGCCAGCTTGACAGGGGCCTATGGC.

For this clone: From the germline J gene comes the end of the CDR3, since the read stops 3 residues before it. The chain recombines TRBV13 with TRBJ2-3; 8 nucleotides agree with TRBD2. This CDR3 has 14 residues. Germline V gives CDR1 PRHDT, CDR2 FYEKMQ (reference sequence). Trimming removed 6 bases from V and 5 bases from J; junction bases left unmatched: 7. The CDR3 bases that were read are TGTGCCAGCAGACTGCTAGCGGGTAAAGATACG. Encoded protein: CASRLLAGKDT. From start to end, the CDR3 is CASRLLAGKDTQYF.

As to this clone: The read halts 3 residues ahead of the CDR3 end, with the missing end drawn from the germline J gene. The chain is built from TRBV7-2 and TRBJ2-5, with 9 bases that match TRBD2. The CDR3 extends over 15 amino acids. Germline assignment: CDR1 SGHTA and CDR2 FQGNSA. After removal of 4 bases from V and 2 bases from J, the junction contained 5 bases not matched to a gene. CDR3 amino acids: CASSWAGGPQETQYF. Partial CDR3 DNA: TGTGCCAGCAGCTGGGCGGGGGGGCCACAAGAGACC. The complete variable domain, with remaining parts taken from reference TRBV7-2 and TRBJ2-5, reads GAGVSQSPSNKVTEKGKDVELRCDPISGHTALYWYRQSLGQGLEFLIYFQGNSAPDKSGLPSDRFSAERTGGSVSTLTIQRTQQEDSAVYLCASSWAGGPQETQYFGPGTRLLVL.

CDR3 DNA, as far as it was read: TGTGCCAGCAGCCCTGCACAGGTGCCCGTCGGC. Its protein is CASSPAQVPVG. The CDR3, in full, reads CASSPAQVPVGYTF. The chain is built from TRBV7-9 and TRBJ1-2; tentative D call: TRBD1 (5 bases). The observed sequence ends 3 residues before the CDR3 terminus, with the missing tail filled in from the germline J gene. CDR1 is SEHNR, CDR2 FQNEAQ, per germline (reference sequence). The CDR3 runs to 14 residues.

Comments on this clone: Coverage ceases 3 residues before the CDR3 finishes, and the germline J gene fills in the end. This chain joins TRBV5-6 and TRBJ1-2; TRBD1 is a possible D gene (6 bases). Looked up from germline, CDR1 is SGHDT and CDR2 is YYEEEE. The V gene lost 7 bases and the J gene lost 4 bases, with 17 bases spanning the gap. The CDR3 contains 14 residues. CDR3 residues: CASGYRATSYGYTF. The CDR3 DNA, read in part, is TGTGCCAGCGGCTACAGGGCGACAAGCTATGGC.

As concerns this clone: The read comes to an end 3 residues before the CDR3 does, leaving the germline J gene to fill in the end. The rearrangement links TRBV28 to TRBJ1-1; 7 bases are shared with TRBD1. The CDR3 consists of 12 residues. From germline, CDR1 is MDHEN and CDR2 SYDVKM. The covered CDR3 bases are TGTGCCAGCAGTTTTTGGACAGGACTA. Translated: CASSFWTGL. The CDR3 as a whole reads CASSFWTGLAFF.

A word on this clone: The read stops 3 residues short of the end of the CDR3; the missing end is completed from the germline J gene. This chain links TRBV5-1 with TRBJ1-2; unclear D gene. CDR3 length: 16 residues. Germline V CDR1 and CDR2: SGHRS, YFSETQ. The germline V and J ends were trimmed by 4 bases and 5 bases, with 21 bases remaining between them. The CDR3 loop is CASSSIRGGGDYGYTF. Partial CDR3 DNA: TGCGCCAGCAGCAGTATCCGGGGAGGTGGGGATTATGGC.

About this clone: The CDR3 end is not reached by the read, which stops 3 residues before it; the germline J gene fills it in. The V gene is TRBV4-1, the J gene TRBJ1-2; no definite D call. Trimming removed 0 bases from V and 4 bases from J, with 12 bases in between. The germline V gene has CDR1 MGHRA and CDR2 YSYEKL. The CDR3 extends over 15 amino acids. CDR3: CASSQDAAQRYGYTF. The CDR3 DNA, read in part, is TGCGCCAGCAGCCAAGATGCAGCCCAGCGCTATGGC.